A single sample gave rise to the 23 T cell receptor beta chains below, sequenced in a study of shared clonotypes between healthy human individuals. Clones were read by immunoSEQ multiplex PCR, and TCRdb kept only the in-frame ones, dropping some. The repertoire has roughly 890,000 clones, more than 85% of them found once; the top ten carry approximately 25%. CD45RO negativity and positive selection for CCR7 defined naive CD8 cells, a population that excluded terminally differentiated effector memory CD45RA+ cells. Sequenced sample: naive CD8+ T cells sorted from blood. All receptors come from a man aged 25 to 40 in good health.

The CDR3 sequence: CASSFDLTAYSTDTQYF. CDR3 nucleotide sequence: TGTGCCAGCAGTTTCGATTTGACTGCATATAGCACAGATACGCAGTATTTT. The chain combines TRBV27 with TRBJ2-3; D not certain. The germline V and J ends were trimmed by 3 bases and 0 bases, with 16 bases remaining between them. Germline-derived CDR1 and CDR2 are MNHEY and SMNVEV (reference sequence). This CDR3 region has 17 residues.

This chain links TRBV15 with TRBJ2-7; 10 bases are shared with TRBD1. Per the germline V gene, CDR1 is LNHNV and CDR2 is YYDKDF (reference sequence). This CDR3 has 14 amino acids. Unmatched junction bases numbered 4, after V lost 5 bases and J lost 3 bases. Written as DNA, the CDR3 is TGTGCCACCAGCGTCGGGACAGGGGTCTACGAGCAGTACTTC. As protein: CATSVGTGVYEQYF. The complete variable domain, with remaining parts taken from reference TRBV15 and TRBJ2-7, reads DAMVIQNPRYQVTQFGKPVTLSCSQTLNHNVMYWYQQKSSQAPKLLFHYYDKDFNNEADTPDNFQSRRPNTSFCFLDIRSPGLGDTAMYLCATSVGTGVYEQYFGPGTRLTVT.

The CDR3 sequence is CASGPFEAGSRETQYF. The DNA for the CDR3 is TGTGCCAGCGGTCCCTTTGAAGCGGGATCTAGAGAGACCCAGTACTTC. The chain couples TRBV7-9 to TRBJ2-5; 7 bases agree with TRBD2. Trimming took 8 bases from V and 4 from J; bases not matched to a gene: 16. From germline, CDR1 is SEHNR and CDR2 FQNEAQ (reference sequence). This CDR3 is built from 16 residues.

A few counts support this clone. The V call is TRBV7-9, the J call TRBJ1-2, with D possibly TRBD1 on 5 matching bases. CDR1 is SEHNR and CDR2 is FQNEAQ in the germline V gene (reference sequence). V lost 6 bases, J lost 8 bases, and 19 bases lay in between. The CDR3 sequence is 14 residues long. CDR3 bases: TGTGCCAGCAGTATTCGGGACGCCCGCGGAGGCTACACCTTC. Translation gives CASSIRDARGGYTF. Filled out from reference TRBV7-9 and TRBJ1-2, the complete variable domain reads DTGVSQNPRHKITKRGQNVTFRCDPISEHNRLYWYRQTLGQGPEFLTYFQNEAQLEKSRLLSDRFSAERPKGSFSTLEIQRTEQGDSAMYLCASSIRDARGGYTFGSGTRLTVV.

The V call is TRBV7-9, the J call TRBJ2-7; TRBD1 aligns across 7 bases. From germline, CDR1 is SEHNR and CDR2 FQNEAQ (reference sequence). The trim removed 3 bases at V and 3 bases at J, leaving 5 bases unmatched. CDR3 length: 14 amino acids. The CDR3 nucleotides are TGTGCCAGCAGCTTCGGGACAGAGTTCTACGAGCAGTACTTC. Residues: CASSFGTEFYEQYF.

The chain couples TRBV7-9 to TRBJ1-3; no reliable D call. The germline V and J ends were trimmed by 8 bases and 3 bases, with 17 bases remaining between them. The CDR3 consists of 15 residues. Germline V gene data show CDR1 as SEHNR and CDR2 as FQNEAQ (reference sequence). DNA of the CDR3: TGTGCCAGCCCCGACGGGGTAAACTTTGGAAACACCATATATTTT. Translating it yields CASPDGVNFGNTIYF.

The rearrangement links TRBV4-3 to TRBJ1-2; possible D gene TRBD1, 5 bases. There are 15 residues in the CDR3. Per the germline V gene, CDR1 is LGHNA and CDR2 is YSLEER. V was clipped by 0 bases and J by 2 bases, with 10 bases between them. The CDR3 protein is CASSQDVGGNYGYTF. The CDR3 DNA reads as TGCGCCAGCAGCCAAGATGTGGGGGGAAACTATGGCTACACCTTC.

V is TRBV6-6 and J is TRBJ2-1, with 8 nucleotides matching TRBD1. Per germline, CDR1 MNHNY and CDR2 SVGAGI (reference sequence). Trimming took 6 bases from V and 3 from J; bases not matched to a gene: 7. This CDR3 is built from 15 residues. The CDR3 coding sequence is TGTGCCAGCAGATCCAGGACAGGGTTCTACAATGAGCAGTTCTTC. It yields the protein CASRSRTGFYNEQFF.

This rearrangement joins TRBV28 to TRBJ1-5, with D uncertain. From germline, CDR1 is MDHEN and CDR2 SYDVKM. This CDR3 has 12 residues. Trimming removed 9 bases from V and 4 bases from J, with 10 bases in between. CDR3 DNA: TGTGCCAGTAGGACCCAGAATCAGCCCCAGCATTTT. It codes for CASRTQNQPQHF.

As for this clone: The same CDR3 is also encoded by other DNA sequences in this sample. The V gene is TRBV7-9, the J gene TRBJ2-7, with D uncertain. The V end lost 4 bases, the J end lost 3 bases, and 7 bases lay between the germline ends. Germline V lookup: CDR1 SEHNR, CDR2 FQNEAQ (reference sequence). The CDR3 length is 12 residues. The CDR3 nucleotides read TGTGCCAGCAGCTCTAAACTCTACGAGCAGTACTTC. It specifies CASSSKLYEQYF.

The count of this clone is one. This sample also contains other DNA sequences that code for the same CDR3. V is TRBV27 and J is TRBJ2-3; possibly TRBD1 for D (6 bases). CDR3 length equals 14 residues. The V gene's germline CDR1 is MNHEY and CDR2 SMNVEV (reference sequence). V lost 2 bases to trimming and J lost 1 base, with 7 bases between them. CDR3 residues: CASSLQGRTDTQYF. CDR3 coding DNA: TGTGCCAGCAGTTTACAGGGGCGCACAGATACGCAGTATTTT.

About this clone: The sample carries other DNA sequences with the same CDR3. The chain employs TRBV7-2 and TRBJ2-3; D is ambiguous. The germline V and J ends were trimmed by 1 base and 1 base, with 3 bases remaining between them. The V gene's germline CDR1 is SGHTA and CDR2 FQGNSA. CDR3 length equals 13 residues. For the CDR3, the DNA is TGTGCCAGCAGCTTAGGCCGCACAGATACGCAGTATTTT. Translating it yields CASSLGRTDTQYF.

The V and J genes are TRBV7-9 and TRBJ1-2; TRBD1 matches at 9 bases. With V trimmed by 5 bases and J by 4 bases, 8 bases remained unmatched. This CDR3 is built from 15 residues. CDR1 and CDR2 (germline): SEHNR, FQNEAQ (reference sequence). The CDR3 spells CASSARDREGYGYTF. Written as DNA, the CDR3 is TGTGCCAGCAGCGCTCGGGACAGGGAGGGCTATGGCTACACCTTC. Full variable domain (missing parts from reference TRBV7-9 and TRBJ1-2): DTGVSQNPRHKITKRGQNVTFRCDPISEHNRLYWYRQTLGQGPEFLTYFQNEAQLEKSRLLSDRFSAERPKGSFSTLEIQRTEQGDSAMYLCASSARDREGYGYTFGSGTRLTVV.

The chain recombines TRBV2 with TRBJ1-1; D unresolved. Looked up from germline, CDR1 is SNHLY and CDR2 is FYNNEI. V gave up 6 bases and J gave up 4 bases, with 12 bases separating them. This CDR3 is 13 amino acids long. DNA for the CDR3: TGTGCCAGCAGCGCCAGAGATTCCACTGAAGCTTTCTTT. Protein sequence: CASSARDSTEAFF.

The chain is built from TRBV30 and TRBJ2-7; D possibly corresponds to TRBD1 (6 bases). Looked up from germline, CDR1 is GTSNPN and CDR2 is SVGIG (reference sequence). This CDR3 contains 15 residues. Trimming stripped 3 bases from V and 5 bases from J, with 20 bases between. The CDR3 DNA follows: TGTGCCTGGAGAGCACTACGGGACATCTACGACGAGCAGTACTTC. Amino acids: CAWRALRDIYDEQYF.

This clone turned up a few times. This chain joins TRBV11-2 and TRBJ2-1, with 7 positions matching TRBD2. The J segment lost 8 bases and the V segment lost 7 bases, leaving 5 bases of the junction unmatched. CDR1 SGHAT and CDR2 FQNNGV come from the germline V gene. The CDR3 runs 12 residues. This chain's CDR3 is CASINAGDEQFF. The CDR3 DNA is TGTGCCAGCATCAATGCGGGGGATGAGCAGTTCTTC.

The chain uses TRBV19 and TRBJ2-1, with TRBD1 matching 9 bases. Per the germline V gene, CDR1 is LNHDA and CDR2 is SQIVND (reference sequence). The CDR3 extends over 14 amino acids. With 5 bases clipped from V and 6 bases from J, the junction kept 5 bases outside the gene matches. For the CDR3, the DNA is TGTGCCAGTAGTCTAACGACAGGGGGCAATGAGCAGTTCTTC. Residues: CASSLTTGGNEQFF.

The chain links TRBV27 to TRBJ1-2; the D is unclear. Trimming took 3 bases from V and 1 from J, leaving 18 bases between them. Per the germline V gene, CDR1 is MNHEY and CDR2 is SMNVEV (reference sequence). CDR3 length: 17 amino acids. The CDR3 DNA sequence: TGTGCCAGCAGTTTCTTGGGTGGTGCAGGCTTTAACTATGGCTACACCTTC. Translation: CASSFLGGAGFNYGYTF.

This clone was observed many times. Other DNA sequences from this sample encode an identical CDR3 as well. This chain joins TRBV28 and TRBJ2-7; a weak D match, TRBD2 (6 bases). Germline values: CDR1 MDHEN, CDR2 SYDVKM. With 8 bases removed from V and 3 bases from J, the gap between germline ends came to 14 bases. This CDR3 has 13 residues. The CDR3 sequence: CASSLGTDYEQYF. As DNA, the CDR3 is TGTGCCAGCTCGCTGGGGACTGACTACGAGCAGTACTTC.

The chain has TRBV30 and TRBJ2-1; 10 nucleotides align to TRBD2. The germline V gene encodes CDR1 GTSNPN and CDR2 SVGIG (reference sequence). This CDR3 has 15 residues. J was trimmed by 3 bases and V by 5 bases; bases with no gene match: 7. The CDR3 sequence: CAWDPGLALYNEQFF. CDR3 bases: TGTGCCTGGGACCCGGGACTAGCGCTCTACAATGAGCAGTTCTTC.

J is TRBJ2-5 and V is TRBV7-9; D gene ambiguous. V was trimmed by 6 bases and J by 6 bases, leaving 8 bases between them. CDR1 is SEHNR and CDR2 is FQNEAQ in the germline V gene (reference sequence). The CDR3 has 11 amino acids. The CDR3 loop reads CASSYGQTQYF. The CDR3 coding sequence is TGTGCCAGCAGTTACGGACAGACCCAGTACTTC.

This sequence joins TRBV29-1 and TRBJ2-3; TRBD2 might be the D (6 bases). There are 14 residues in the CDR3. V was trimmed by 6 bases and J by 6 bases, leaving 19 bases between them. CDR1 and CDR2 from the germline V gene are SQVTM and ANQGSEA. The CDR3 nucleotides are TGCAGCGTGGGGGGTCGAGGGGAGATTGATACGCAGTATTTT. This sequence encodes CSVGGRGEIDTQYF.

The chain links TRBV7-8 to TRBJ2-1; D is uncertain. This CDR3 region has 15 residues. V shed 5 bases and J shed 0 bases, with 11 bases lying between them. The germline CDR1 and CDR2 sequences are SGHVS and FQNEAQ. Here the CDR3 DNA reads TGTGCCAGCAGCGGGCGATCGGGCTCCTACAATGAGCAGTTCTTC. This sequence encodes CASSGRSGSYNEQFF. The full variable domain, in which reference TRBV7-8 and TRBJ2-1 provide the parts outside the CDR3, is GAGVSQSPRYKVAKRGQDVALRCDPISGHVSLFWYQQALGQGPEFLTYFQNEAQLDKSGLPSDRFFAERPEGSVSTLKIQRTQQEDSAVYLCASSGRSGSYNEQFFGPGTRLTVL.